What follows are 15 T cell receptor beta chains derived from one specimen sequenced in a study of blood T cell repertoires in COVID-19. TCRdb's copy holds only in-frame clones and misses some; the assay was immunoSEQ multiplex PCR. The profile shows about 240,000 clones, about 90% of them singletons. Sequencing used peripheral blood. The receptors were sampled from a man aged 60-69 years who had recovered from COVID-19.

This chain links TRBV2 with TRBJ1-5; D gene ambiguous. Germline CDR1 reads SNHLY; CDR2 reads FYNNEI. The CDR3 consists of 12 residues. V was trimmed by 5 bases and J by 5 bases, leaving 7 bases between them. CDR3 bases: TGTGCCAGCAGTTCGGCGGATCAGCCCCAGCATTTT. Its translation is CASSSADQPQHF.

This chain connects TRBV2 to TRBJ2-6, with D maybe TRBD1 (6 bases). There are 17 residues in the CDR3. The ends were cut back, 5 bases at V and 1 base at J, with 15 bases in the middle. The germline CDR1 and CDR2 sequences are SNHLY and FYNNEI. The CDR3 region is CASSLTGYTSGANVLTF. DNA for the CDR3: TGTGCCAGCAGTCTAACAGGGTACACTTCTGGGGCCAACGTCCTGACTTTC.

The rearrangement joins TRBV9 to TRBJ2-3; 8 bases are a match to TRBD1. The CDR3 runs 16 residues. Germline CDR1 SGDLS, CDR2 YYNGEE. After removal of 0 bases from V and 3 bases from J, the junction contained 6 bases not matched to a gene. For the CDR3, the DNA is TGTGCCAGCAGCGTAGAAAGAAACAGGGGGACAGATACGCAGTATTTT. Translated: CASSVERNRGTDTQYF. Variable domain in full (rest from reference TRBV9 and TRBJ2-3): DSGVTQTPKHLITATGQRVTLRCSPRSGDLSVYWYQQSLDQGLQFLIQYYNGEERAKGNILERFSAQQFPDLHSELNLSSLELGDSALYFCASSVERNRGTDTQYFGPGTRLTVL.

This chain joins TRBV9 and TRBJ2-7; 8 bases fit TRBD1. V was pared by 4 bases and J by 4 bases, with 7 bases of the junction left unmatched. The CDR3 length is 14 residues. The V gene's germline CDR1 is SGDLS and CDR2 YYNGEE. The CDR3 spells CASSPTQGAYEQYF. In DNA form, the CDR3 reads TGTGCCAGCAGCCCGACCCAGGGGGCGTACGAGCAGTACTTC. Looking up the rest from reference TRBV9 and TRBJ2-7 gives the full variable domain: DSGVTQTPKHLITATGQRVTLRCSPRSGDLSVYWYQQSLDQGLQFLIQYYNGEERAKGNILERFSAQQFPDLHSELNLSSLELGDSALYFCASSPTQGAYEQYFGPGTRLTVT.

The V gene is TRBV11-2, the J gene TRBJ2-1, with 10 bases lining up with TRBD2. Germline-derived CDR1 and CDR2 are SGHAT and FQNNGV. The CDR3 length is 15 residues. The trim removed 6 bases at V and 6 bases at J, leaving 8 bases unmatched. The CDR3 protein is CASRVSGGASNEQFF. The CDR3 coding sequence is TGTGCCAGCAGGGTGAGCGGGGGGGCATCCAATGAGCAGTTCTTC.

This chain uses TRBV6-6 with TRBJ1-1; D unresolved. CDR3 length: 14 residues. CDR1 and CDR2 (germline): MNHNY, SVGAGI (reference sequence). The V gene lost 5 bases and the J gene lost 7 bases, with 17 bases spanning the gap. As DNA, the CDR3 is TGTGCCAGCAGTCGCCGGGCGGGCGTGGGTGAAGCTTTCTTT. It encodes CASSRRAGVGEAFF.

This chain joins TRBV7-2 and TRBJ1-5; TRBD1 might be the D (5 bases). This CDR3 has 14 residues. Per germline, CDR1 SGHTA and CDR2 FQGNSA. V lost 5 bases, J lost 0 bases, and 8 bases lay in between. CDR3 nucleotide sequence: TGTGCCAGCAGCGAACAGGTTAGCAATCAGCCCCAGCATTTT. Translating it yields CASSEQVSNQPQHF.

The chain employs TRBV27 and TRBJ2-6; the D gene is possibly TRBD1 (6 bases). Germline V CDR1 and CDR2: MNHEY, SMNVEV (reference sequence). The CDR3 is 14 amino acids. With 6 bases removed from V and 6 bases from J, the gap between germline ends came to 12 bases. CDR3 protein: CASRSQGAANVLTF. In DNA form, the CDR3 reads TGTGCCAGCAGATCACAGGGAGCGGCCAACGTCCTGACTTTC.

This clone was observed a few times. V and J are TRBV5-1 and TRBJ1-2; D gene ambiguous. The germline CDR1 and CDR2 sequences are SGHRS and YFSETQ. V was clipped by 0 bases and J by 8 bases, with 14 bases between them. This CDR3 has 14 residues. CDR3: CASSLDSPGRGYTF. The CDR3 bases are TGCGCCAGCAGCTTGGACAGTCCTGGCAGGGGCTACACCTTC. Full variable domain (outside the CDR3, taken from reference TRBV5-1 and TRBJ1-2): KAGVTQTPRYLIKTRGQQVTLSCSPISGHRSVSWYQQTPGQGLQFLFEYFSETQRNKGNFPGRFSGRQFSNSRSEMNVSTLELGDSALYLCASSLDSPGRGYTFGSGTRLTVV.

The chain has TRBV19 and TRBJ2-3; the match to TRBD2 covers 10 bases. The germline V gene has CDR1 LNHDA and CDR2 SQIVND (reference sequence). Losses at the gene ends were 9 bases for V and 4 bases for J; bases not matched to a gene: 1. There are 12 residues in the CDR3. The CDR3 here is CASSGGADTQYF. CDR3 sequence (DNA): TGTGCCAGCAGCGGGGGGGCAGATACGCAGTATTTT. Drawing the rest from reference TRBV19 and TRBJ2-3, the complete variable domain is DGGITQSPKYLFRKEGQNVTLSCEQNLNHDAMYWYRQDPGQGLRLIYYSQIVNDFQKGDIAEGYSVSREKKESFPLTVTSAQKNPTAFYLCASSGGADTQYFGPGTRLTVL.

The chain carries TRBV9 and TRBJ2-1; 10 bases map to TRBD1. V was pared by 2 bases and J by 3 bases, with 5 bases of the junction left unmatched. From germline, CDR1 is SGDLS and CDR2 YYNGEE. CDR3 size: 16 residues. CDR3 DNA sequence: TGTGCCAGCAGCGTTGGGGACAGGGGATACTACAATGAGCAGTTCTTC. It encodes CASSVGDRGYYNEQFF.

This clone was observed once. J is TRBJ1-5 and V is TRBV5-1; tentative D call: TRBD1 (6 bases). Germline-derived CDR1 and CDR2 are SGHRS and YFSETQ. The CDR3 runs 13 residues. V was cut by 4 bases and J by 4 bases, with 9 bases left in between. The CDR3 loop reads CASSIDRNQPQHF. The CDR3 bases are TGCGCCAGCAGCATAGACAGGAATCAGCCCCAGCATTTT.

V and J are TRBV24-1 and TRBJ2-7; tentatively, D is TRBD2 (6 bases). Germline V gene data show CDR1 as KGHDR and CDR2 as SFDVKD. With 0 bases removed from V and 5 bases from J, the gap between germline ends came to 7 bases. The CDR3 totals 13 residues. CDR3 loop: CATSDLSGDEQYF. DNA of the CDR3: TGTGCCACCAGTGATTTGTCGGGGGACGAGCAGTACTTC.

CDR3 in DNA: TGTGCCAGCAGCCGCGGCAGGGGCTATGGCTACACCTTC. It translates to CASSRGRGYGYTF. V usage is TRBV3-1 (or the pseudogene TRBV3-2) and J usage is TRBJ1-2, with D tentatively TRBD1 (6 bases). Germline CDR1 LGHDT, CDR2 YNNKEL (reference sequence). The CDR3 extends over 13 amino acids. Trimming removed 4 bases from V and 4 bases from J, with 10 bases in between.

The gene calls are TRBV7-4 and TRBJ1-5; no clear D gene. This CDR3 region has 16 residues. Germline loops: CDR1 SGHVT, CDR2 SQSDAQ. V lost 2 bases and J 1 base, leaving 12 bases between the germline ends. This CDR3 reads CASSLHRVSSNQPQHF. CDR3 nucleotide sequence: TGTGCCAGCAGCTTACACCGGGTGAGCAGCAATCAGCCCCAGCATTTT.